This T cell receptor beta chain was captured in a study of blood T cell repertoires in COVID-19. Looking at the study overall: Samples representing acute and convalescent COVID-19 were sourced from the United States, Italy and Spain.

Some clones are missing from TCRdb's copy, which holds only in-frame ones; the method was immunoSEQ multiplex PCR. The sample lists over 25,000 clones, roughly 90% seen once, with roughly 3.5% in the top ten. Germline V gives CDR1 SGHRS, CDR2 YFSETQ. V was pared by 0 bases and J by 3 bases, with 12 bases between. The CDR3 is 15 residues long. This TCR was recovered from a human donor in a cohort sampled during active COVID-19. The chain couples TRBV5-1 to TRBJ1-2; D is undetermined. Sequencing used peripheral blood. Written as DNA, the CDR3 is TGCGCCAGCAGCTTGGCCTCGTACCGGGACTATGGCTACACCTTC. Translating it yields CASSLASYRDYGYTF.